One T cell receptor (beta chain) is described in this entry. This clonotype was seen repeatedly, ten times or more. Its antigen remains undetermined. Per-base quality was not reported, and no clone a single base away is much larger than it. Hyperthyroidism was defined as stable when no progression to ophthalmopathy occurred within 18 months of follow-up. The hyperthyroidism patients were 18 to 65 years old and newly diagnosed, with a disease duration of less than 2 months. Patients with other autoimmune diseases, uncontrolled infections, pregnancy or lactation were excluded. Diagnosis was based on clinical symptoms, serum thyroxine, TRAb, thyroid ultrasound and orbital computed tomography. Ficoll-Paque density gradient centrifugation was used to isolate PBMCs from approximately 11 ml of fresh peripheral blood. Total RNA was extracted using Trizol reagent, and RNA quality was checked on an Agilent 2100 Bioanalyzer.

These data belong to a study of Graves' ophthalmopathy and Graves' hyperthyroidism listed by TCRdb under 2018. Some background on the complete study: Peripheral blood was collected at initial diagnosis, before any treatment. To tell Graves' ophthalmopathy apart from Graves' hyperthyroidism, and to predict which patients would progress to ophthalmopathy, the study relied on TCR beta repertoire signatures. In total, 135 blood samples were TCR-sequenced: 40 to 45 ophthalmopathy, some 80 hyperthyroidism and 17 hyperthyroidism-to-ophthalmopathy patients. To explore V-J signatures that distinguish ophthalmopathy from hyperthyroidism, a discovery set of roughly 98 patients was enrolled, made up of 40 to 45 with ophthalmopathy and 55 to 65 with stable hyperthyroidism. The independent validation cohort included under 20 hyperthyroidism patients plus 17 patients who later progressed from hyperthyroidism to ophthalmopathy. In more than five hyperthyroidism patients, the T-cell repertoires found in thyroid tissue were compared with those found in blood. Once sampling was done, hyperthyroidism patients were given methimazole at a starting dose of 30 mg daily, while ophthalmopathy patients were given high-dose intravenous methylprednisolone. The roughly 91 discovery patients were randomly split 7:3 into training and test sets. The full study reports these points: In cross-validation, the 13-signature model distinguished ophthalmopathy from stable hyperthyroidism with around 90% sensitivity and about 81% specificity, while in the test set the corresponding values were approximately 79% and 70%. In validation, the model predicted ophthalmopathy progression with about 71% sensitivity and 72% to 80% specificity; fewer than 15 predicted patients were CT-confirmed with GO in a median of approximately 6.5 months. Sample size was not predetermined statistically, and investigators were not blinded to group allocation. Among expanded thyroid clonotypes with frequency above 0.001, most also showed up in blood, which suggests that blood repertoires may reflect the thyroid immune response.

For repertoire sequencing, the TCR beta CDR3 regions were amplified from RNA transcripts. The first round of RT-PCR was done with HTBI primers and the Qiagen OneStep RT-PCR kit, and was followed by a second round of multiplex PCR, then size selection and purification. The libraries underwent paired-end sequencing with 100 bp reads on an Illumina HiSeq2000. The authors' analysis ran thus. Reads were processed with SOAPnuke, discarding reads with adapters, uncalled bases, mean Phred below 15, or no exact constant-primer or identifier match. COPE v1.2.5 was used to merge high-quality paired reads. Unique nucleotide sequences were defined as clonotypes and aligned to IMGT TRB V, D and J references using MiTCR v1.1. The analysis was limited to V-J combinations with a frequency above 0.0001, which together covered 98% to 99.2% of repertoires. A TCR clonal expansion and chaos score per V-J combination was defined as the ratio of F50 clonal expansion to chaos observed in the TCRdist matrix. Welch's t-statistics and random forest were used to reduce the features to about 12 V-J combinations, which were then used as input to a naive Bayes classifier. The similarity between thyroid and blood repertoires was quantified using the Morisita-Horn index. TCRdb redid the processing of the public reads, applying fastp at Q25 and MiXCR, and retained in-frame beta chains. Records with the same CDR3 protein are collapsed into one entry carrying the most frequent genes and DNA. The V and J calls and clone size come from TCRdb's table, not from the authors' own analysis. For this sample there are over 500,000 distinct CDR3 sequences; approximately 21% appear just once. Approximately 6.5% of the sample goes to the ten largest clones.

The germline V end is reduced by 8 bases and the J end by 6 bases; junction bases left unmatched: 6. From a lookup of the germline V gene, CDR1 and CDR2 are LGHNT and FRNRAP. From cysteine to phenylalanine, the CDR3 is 13 amino acids long. Just the 39-base CDR3 DNA is kept, in frame starting at base 1. Sample: peripheral blood. The sequence joins TRBV12-5 to TRBJ2-4; TRBD2 lines up with 8 middle nucleotides. This TCR came from a woman under 30 with stable Graves' hyperthyroidism. Some clones in this sample may be carry-over from other donors' samples. Donor details come from another sample of the same person, matched by shared clones. The DNA sequence is TGTGCTAGTTGGGCTAGCGGGTCAAACATTCAGTACTTC. The resulting protein is CASWASGSNIQYF.